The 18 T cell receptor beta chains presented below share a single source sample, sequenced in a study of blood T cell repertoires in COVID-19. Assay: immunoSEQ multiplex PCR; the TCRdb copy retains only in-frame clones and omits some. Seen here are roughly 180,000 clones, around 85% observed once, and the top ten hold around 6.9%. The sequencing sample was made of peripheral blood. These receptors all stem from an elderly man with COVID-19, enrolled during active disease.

For the CDR3, the DNA is TGTGCCAGCAGCCCCGCGGTCGAGCAGTACTTC. It is translated as CASSPAVEQYF. This chain joins TRBV7-8 and TRBJ2-7, with D unclear. The CDR3 has 11 residues. CDR1 and CDR2 (germline): SGHVS, FQNEAQ. V lost 5 bases to trimming and J lost 6 bases, with 8 bases between them.

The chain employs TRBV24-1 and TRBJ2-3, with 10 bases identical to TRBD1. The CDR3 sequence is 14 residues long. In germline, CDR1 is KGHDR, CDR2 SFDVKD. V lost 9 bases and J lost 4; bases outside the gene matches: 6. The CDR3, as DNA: TGTGCCACCGGGACAGGGGAGTCTCCAGATACGCAGTATTTT. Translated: CATGTGESPDTQYF.

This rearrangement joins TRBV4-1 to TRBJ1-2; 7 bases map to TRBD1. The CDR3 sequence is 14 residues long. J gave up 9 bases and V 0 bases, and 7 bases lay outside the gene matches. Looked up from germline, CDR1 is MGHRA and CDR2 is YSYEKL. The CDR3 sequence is CASSQEGQGVRYTF. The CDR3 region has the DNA TGCGCCAGCAGCCAAGAGGGGCAGGGGGTTCGCTACACCTTC.

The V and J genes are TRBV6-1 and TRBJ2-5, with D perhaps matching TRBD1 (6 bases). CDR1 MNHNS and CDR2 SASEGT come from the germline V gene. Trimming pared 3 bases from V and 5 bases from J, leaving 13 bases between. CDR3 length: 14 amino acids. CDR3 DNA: TGTGCCAGCAGTGATCCTCCAGGGGACGAGACCCAGTACTTC. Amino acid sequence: CASSDPPGDETQYF.

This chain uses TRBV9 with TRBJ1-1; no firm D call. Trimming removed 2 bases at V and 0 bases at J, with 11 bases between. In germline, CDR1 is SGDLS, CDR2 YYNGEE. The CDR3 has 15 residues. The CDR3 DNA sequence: TGTGCCAGCAGCGTTTCGGGTTCTATGAACACTGAAGCTTTCTTT. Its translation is CASSVSGSMNTEAFF. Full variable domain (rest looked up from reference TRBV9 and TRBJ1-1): DSGVTQTPKHLITATGQRVTLRCSPRSGDLSVYWYQQSLDQGLQFLIQYYNGEERAKGNILERFSAQQFPDLHSELNLSSLELGDSALYFCASSVSGSMNTEAFFGQGTRLTVV.

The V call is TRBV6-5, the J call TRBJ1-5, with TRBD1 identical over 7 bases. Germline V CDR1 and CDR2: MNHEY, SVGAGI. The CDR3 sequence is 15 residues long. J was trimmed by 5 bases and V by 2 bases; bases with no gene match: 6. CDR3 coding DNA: TGTGCCAGCAGTTACAGGAGGGGGCCCTATCAGCCCCAGCATTTT. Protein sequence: CASSYRRGPYQPQHF.

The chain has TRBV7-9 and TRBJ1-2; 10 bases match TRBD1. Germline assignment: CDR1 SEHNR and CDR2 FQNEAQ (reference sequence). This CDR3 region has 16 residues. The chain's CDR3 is CAARGGRDRGFYGYTF. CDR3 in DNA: TGTGCTGCCAGAGGGGGCCGGGACAGGGGTTTTTATGGCTACACCTTC. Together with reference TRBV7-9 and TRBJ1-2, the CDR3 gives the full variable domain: DTGVSQNPRHKITKRGQNVTFRCDPISEHNRLYWYRQTLGQGPEFLTYFQNEAQLEKSRLLSDRFSAERPKGSFSTLEIQRTEQGDSAMYLCAARGGRDRGFYGYTFGSGTRLTVV.

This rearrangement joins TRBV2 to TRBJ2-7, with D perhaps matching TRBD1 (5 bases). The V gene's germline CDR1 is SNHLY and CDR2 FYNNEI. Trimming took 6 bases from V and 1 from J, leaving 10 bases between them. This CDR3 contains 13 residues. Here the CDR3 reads CASSGHGSYEQYF. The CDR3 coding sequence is TGTGCCAGCAGCGGACACGGATCCTACGAGCAGTACTTC.

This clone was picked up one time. The CDR3 is CASSPVTAPYNEQFF. The CDR3 nucleotides read TGTGCCAGCAGTCCAGTCACAGCCCCCTACAATGAGCAGTTCTTC. The V call is TRBV7-3, the J call TRBJ2-1; D is unresolved. The CDR3 covers 15 residues. Germline CDR1 and CDR2: SGHTA and FQGTGA. Trimming stripped 6 bases from V and 2 bases from J, with 14 bases between.

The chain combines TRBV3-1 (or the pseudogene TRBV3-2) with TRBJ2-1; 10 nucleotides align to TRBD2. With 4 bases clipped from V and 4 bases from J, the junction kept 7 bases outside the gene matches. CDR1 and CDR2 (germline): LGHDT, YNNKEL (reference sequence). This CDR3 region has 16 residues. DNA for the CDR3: TGTGCCAGCAGCCCCGTTAGAGCGGGGGGGTACAATGAGCAGTTCTTC. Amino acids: CASSPVRAGGYNEQFF.

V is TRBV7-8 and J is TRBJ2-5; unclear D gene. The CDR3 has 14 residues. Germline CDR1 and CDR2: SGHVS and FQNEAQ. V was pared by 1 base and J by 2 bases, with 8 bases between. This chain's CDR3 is CASSLERGQETQYF. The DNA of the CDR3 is TGTGCCAGCAGCTTAGAGCGTGGACAAGAGACCCAGTACTTC.

CDR3 region: CASSPGQGTINYGYTF. The DNA of the CDR3 is TGTGCCAGCTCACCCGGACAGGGCACCATCAACTATGGCTACACCTTC. V and J are TRBV18 and TRBJ1-2; 8 bases match TRBD1. With V trimmed by 3 bases and J by 2 bases, 8 bases remained unmatched. This CDR3 has 16 amino acids. Germline-derived CDR1 and CDR2 are KGHSH and LQKENI. Full variable domain (outside the CDR3, taken from reference TRBV18 and TRBJ1-2): NAGVMQNPRHLVRRRGQEARLRCSPMKGHSHVYWYRQLPEEGLKFMVYLQKENIIDESGMPKERFSAEFPKEGPSILRIQQVVRGDSAAYFCASSPGQGTINYGYTFGSGTRLTVV.

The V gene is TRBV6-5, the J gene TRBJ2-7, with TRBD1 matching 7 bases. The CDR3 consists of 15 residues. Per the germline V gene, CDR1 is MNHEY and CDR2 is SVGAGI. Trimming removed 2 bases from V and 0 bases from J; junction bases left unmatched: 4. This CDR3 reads CASSYDRASSYEQYF. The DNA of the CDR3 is TGTGCCAGCAGTTACGACAGGGCGAGCTCCTACGAGCAGTACTTC.

The CDR3 coding sequence is TGTGCCAGCAGTTACGGGGGGGCGCGTGGCTACACCTTC. It encodes CASSYGGARGYTF. The chain uses TRBV6-2 or TRBV6-3 and TRBJ1-2; D may be TRBD1 (6 bases). Germline assignment: CDR1 MNHEY and CDR2 SVGEGT. CDR3 length: 13 amino acids. V dropped 2 bases and J dropped 7 bases, with 11 bases sitting between them.

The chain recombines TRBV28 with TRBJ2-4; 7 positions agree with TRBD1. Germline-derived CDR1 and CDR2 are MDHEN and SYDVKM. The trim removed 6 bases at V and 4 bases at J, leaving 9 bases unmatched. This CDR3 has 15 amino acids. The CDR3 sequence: CASSLLRTGKNIQYF. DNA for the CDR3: TGTGCCAGCAGCCTTTTAAGGACAGGAAAAAACATTCAGTACTTC.

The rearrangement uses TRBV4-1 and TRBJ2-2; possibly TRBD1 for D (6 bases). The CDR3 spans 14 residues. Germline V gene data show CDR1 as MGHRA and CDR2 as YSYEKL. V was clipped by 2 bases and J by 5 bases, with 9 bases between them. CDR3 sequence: CASSQWDKTGELFF. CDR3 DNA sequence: TGCGCCAGCAGCCAATGGGACAAAACCGGGGAGCTGTTTTTT.

Written as DNA, the CDR3 is TGTGCCAGCAGCGCATCGGGACAGGGCGTCACCGGGGAGCTGTTTTTT. As protein: CASSASGQGVTGELFF. The chain combines TRBV9 with TRBJ2-2; 9 bases are shared with TRBD1. Trimming took 3 bases from V and 4 from J; bases not matched to a gene: 7. CDR1 is SGDLS and CDR2 is YYNGEE in the germline V gene. The CDR3 is made up of 16 amino acids.

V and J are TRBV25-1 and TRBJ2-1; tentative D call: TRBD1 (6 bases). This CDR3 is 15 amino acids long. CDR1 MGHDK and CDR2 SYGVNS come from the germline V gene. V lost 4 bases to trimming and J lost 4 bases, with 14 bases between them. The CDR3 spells CASSATVGAYNEQFF. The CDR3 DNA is TGTGCCAGCAGTGCGACCGTGGGGGCATACAATGAGCAGTTCTTC.